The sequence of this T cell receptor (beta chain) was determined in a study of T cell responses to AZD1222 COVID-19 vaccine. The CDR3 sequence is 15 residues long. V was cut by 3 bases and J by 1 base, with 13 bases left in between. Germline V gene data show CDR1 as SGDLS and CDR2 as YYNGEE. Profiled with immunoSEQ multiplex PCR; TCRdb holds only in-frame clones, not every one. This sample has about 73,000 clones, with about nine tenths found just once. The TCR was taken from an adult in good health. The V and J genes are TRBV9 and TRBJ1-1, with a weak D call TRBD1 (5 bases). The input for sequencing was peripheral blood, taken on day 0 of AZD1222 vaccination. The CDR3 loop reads CASSDPRGPNTEAFF. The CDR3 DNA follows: TGTGCCAGCAGCGACCCAAGGGGCCCGAACACTGAAGCTTTCTTT.